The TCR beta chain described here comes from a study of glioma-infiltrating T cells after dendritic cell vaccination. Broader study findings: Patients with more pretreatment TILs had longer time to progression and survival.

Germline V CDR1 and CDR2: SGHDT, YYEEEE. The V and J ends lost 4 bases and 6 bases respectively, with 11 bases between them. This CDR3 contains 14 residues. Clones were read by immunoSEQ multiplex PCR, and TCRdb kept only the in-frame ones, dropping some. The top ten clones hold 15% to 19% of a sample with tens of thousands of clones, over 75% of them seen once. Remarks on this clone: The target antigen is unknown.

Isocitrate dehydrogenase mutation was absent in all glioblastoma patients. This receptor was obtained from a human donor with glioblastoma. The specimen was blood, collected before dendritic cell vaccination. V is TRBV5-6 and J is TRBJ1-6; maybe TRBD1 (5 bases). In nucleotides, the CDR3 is TGTGCCAGCAGCCATCAGGGCTTTAATTCACCCCTCCACTTT. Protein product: CASSHQGFNSPLHF.